This T cell receptor (beta chain) was documented in a study of T-cell reconstitution after alpha-beta-depleted transplantation in children (dated by TCRdb to the mid-2010s). Background on the whole study: The study quantitatively tracked T-cell immune reconstitution after TCRalphabeta/CD19-depleted allogeneic hematopoietic cell transplantation in children using TCR repertoire profiling.

Receptors were amplified or captured by PCR. The sequencing machine was an Illumina HiSeq 2500. TCR libraries were prepared with molecular barcoding, using unique molecular identifiers to normalize TCRbeta repertoire quantification. In-frame beta chains were kept once TCRdb had trimmed the public reads at Q25 with fastp and called clones with MiXCR. All rows with the same CDR3 protein become a single entry with the most common DNA and genes. This sample comprises around 480,000 distinct CDR3 sequences, roughly 33% of them detected only once. Approximately 2.3% of the sample belongs to the ten largest clones. About this clonotype itself: Its antigen remains undetermined. Base qualities are not recorded, but no much larger clone differs from it by a single base.

As encoded in the germline V gene, CDR1 is MNHGY while CDR2 is SAAAGT. Deletion took 3 bases off V and 9 bases off J, with a span of 12 bases between the germline ends. The CDR3 sequence holds 13 residues, the cysteine and phenylalanine included. Only the CDR3 DNA is retained, 39 bases long and in frame from the first base. The sequence joins TRBV6-8 to TRBJ2-1; TRBD2 is a possible D gene, resting on 5 matching bases. The sequence derives from a human donor who donated a stem cell graft to a child with aplastic anemia. Material: PBMCs from the stem cell graft donor, obtained from the stem cell graft. The base sequence is TGTGCCAGCAGTTATACTCACGGAGGTGAGCAGTTCTTC. This encodes CASSYTHGGEQFF.